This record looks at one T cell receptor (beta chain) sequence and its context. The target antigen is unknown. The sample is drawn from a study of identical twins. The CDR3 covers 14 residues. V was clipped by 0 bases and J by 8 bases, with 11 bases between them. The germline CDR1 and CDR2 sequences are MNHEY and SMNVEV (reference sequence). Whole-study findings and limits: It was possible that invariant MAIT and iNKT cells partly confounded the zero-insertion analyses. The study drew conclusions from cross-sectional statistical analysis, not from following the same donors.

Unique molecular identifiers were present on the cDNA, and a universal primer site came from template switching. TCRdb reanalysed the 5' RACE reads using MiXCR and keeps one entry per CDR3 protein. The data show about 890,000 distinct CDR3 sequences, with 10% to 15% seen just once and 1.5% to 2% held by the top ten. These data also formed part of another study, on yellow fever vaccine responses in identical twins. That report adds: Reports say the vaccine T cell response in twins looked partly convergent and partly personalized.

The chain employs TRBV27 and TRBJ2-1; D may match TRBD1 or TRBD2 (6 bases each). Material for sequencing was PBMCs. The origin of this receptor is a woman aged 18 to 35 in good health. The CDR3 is CASSLSAGGHEQFF. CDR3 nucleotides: TGTGCCAGCAGTTTATCGGCCGGGGGCCATGAGCAGTTCTTC.